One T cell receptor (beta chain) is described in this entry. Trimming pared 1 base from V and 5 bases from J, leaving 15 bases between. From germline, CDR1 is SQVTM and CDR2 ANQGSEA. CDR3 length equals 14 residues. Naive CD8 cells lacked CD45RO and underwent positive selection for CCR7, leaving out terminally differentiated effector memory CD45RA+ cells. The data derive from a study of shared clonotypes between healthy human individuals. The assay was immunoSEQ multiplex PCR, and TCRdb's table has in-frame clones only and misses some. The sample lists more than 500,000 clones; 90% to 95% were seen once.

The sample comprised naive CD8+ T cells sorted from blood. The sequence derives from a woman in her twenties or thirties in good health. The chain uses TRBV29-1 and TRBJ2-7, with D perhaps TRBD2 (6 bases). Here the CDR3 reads CSVEGGGRVDEQYF. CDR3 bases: TGCAGCGTTGAAGGGGGAGGCAGAGTTGACGAGCAGTACTTC.